This is a list of T cell receptor beta chains from one sample in a study of regulatory T cells in long-lasting Graves disease. One entry per CDR3 protein results from TCRdb running MiXCR on the multiplex PCR reads. The sample consists of more than 450,000 distinct CDR3 sequences, approximately 12% of them appearing once. These data were also reused for a study on T cells in Graves' hyperthyroidism and ophthalmopathy.

Sample: peripheral blood mononuclear cells (PBMCs), taken at new diagnosis, from a patient treated with antithyroid drugs. The receptors here all came from a woman aged 30 to 39 with Graves disease. Each CDR3 is given with its conserved first and last residue. The order of the fields is D gene, clone size, V gene, J gene, CDR3 protein, CDR3 DNA. D genes are given only for firm matches. A row's size may be missing; if present it is once, few, many or a size class.

D gene: -; clone size: many; V gene: TRBV7-2; J gene: TRBJ2-7; CDR3 protein: CASSLRSRGLEQYF; CDR3 DNA: TGTGCCAGCAGCTTACGGTCCAGGGGCCTCGAGCAGTACTTC
D gene: TRBD2; clone size: -; V gene: TRBV2; J gene: TRBJ2-3; CDR3 protein: CASSETLAGTDTQYF; CDR3 DNA: TGTGCCAGCAGTGAAACCCTAGCGGGCACAGATACGCAGTATTTT
D gene: -; clone size: many; V gene: TRBV7-9; J gene: TRBJ1-1; CDR3 protein: CASSLRTLLRGDLMNTEAFF; CDR3 DNA: TGTGCCAGCAGCTTACGTACCTTGCTCCGAGGGGACCTTATGAACACTGAAGCTTTCTTT
D gene: -; clone size: many; V gene: TRBV6-2/TRBV6-3; J gene: TRBJ1-1; CDR3 protein: CASDGMNTEAFF; CDR3 DNA: TGTGCCAGCGATGGGATGAACACTGAAGCTTTCTTT
D gene: TRBD1; clone size: -; V gene: TRBV7-9; J gene: TRBJ1-4; CDR3 protein: CASSLPQVRDRHNEKLFF; CDR3 DNA: TGTGCCAGCAGCTTACCGCAAGTGCGGGACAGACATAATGAAAAACTGTTTTTT
D gene: -; clone size: few; V gene: TRBV5-1; J gene: TRBJ1-5; CDR3 protein: CASRETASLGGPQHF; CDR3 DNA: TGCGCCAGCAGGGAGACAGCATCGCTGGGAGGGCCCCAGCATTTT
D gene: TRBD1; clone size: many; V gene: TRBV28; J gene: TRBJ1-5; CDR3 protein: CASTLRTGGQYNQPQHF; CDR3 DNA: TGTGCCAGCACCCTTCGGACAGGGGGCCAATACAATCAGCCCCAGCATTTT
D gene: -; clone size: -; V gene: TRBV28; J gene: TRBJ2-1; CDR3 protein: CASLSMATSSYNEQFF; CDR3 DNA: TGTGCCAGCCTATCGATGGCTACCAGCTCCTACAATGAGCAGTTCTTC
D gene: -; clone size: many; V gene: TRBV3-1; J gene: TRBJ2-4; CDR3 protein: CASSPLQAILAKNIQYF; CDR3 DNA: TGTGCCAGCAGCCCACTTCAGGCGATACTAGCCAAAAACATTCAGTACTTC
D gene: TRBD2; clone size: many; V gene: TRBV28; J gene: TRBJ2-1; CDR3 protein: CASRPFTGLAGLEPYNEQFF; CDR3 DNA: TGTGCCAGCAGGCCGTTCACCGGACTAGCGGGGCTGGAGCCCTACAATGAGCAGTTCTTC
D gene: -; clone size: few; V gene: TRBV9; J gene: TRBJ2-1; CDR3 protein: CASSPPPSGRFEQFF; CDR3 DNA: TGTGCCAGCAGCCCCCCGCCAAGCGGTCGATTTGAGCAGTTCTTC
D gene: TRBD2; clone size: few; V gene: TRBV18; J gene: TRBJ2-4; CDR3 protein: CASSSTGGAILIKNIQYF; CDR3 DNA: TGTGCCAGCTCATCAACCGGGGGGGCCATACTTATCAAAAACATTCAGTACTTC
D gene: TRBD1; clone size: many; V gene: TRBV28; J gene: TRBJ1-4; CDR3 protein: CASSFGQGEEKLFF; CDR3 DNA: TGTGCCAGCAGTTTCGGACAGGGGGAGGAAAAACTGTTTTTT
D gene: -; clone size: -; V gene: TRBV12-3/TRBV12-4; J gene: TRBJ1-5; CDR3 protein: CASRGRGGWGQPQHF; CDR3 DNA: TGTGCCAGCAGAGGGCGGGGGGGTTGGGGTCAGCCCCAGCATTTT
D gene: TRBD2; clone size: -; V gene: TRBV5-1; J gene: TRBJ2-3; CDR3 protein: CASSCGLAGVQTDTQYF; CDR3 DNA: TGCGCCAGCAGCTGCGGACTAGCGGGAGTTCAAACAGATACGCAGTATTTT
D gene: TRBD1; clone size: -; V gene: TRBV4-1; J gene: TRBJ1-5; CDR3 protein: CASSHPQGQRKPQHF; CDR3 DNA: TGCGCCAGCAGCCACCCACAGGGGCAAAGAAAGCCCCAGCATTTT
D gene: -; clone size: few; V gene: TRBV20-1; J gene: TRBJ2-5; CDR3 protein: CSADHRTQETQYF; CDR3 DNA: TGCAGTGCCGACCACAGGACCCAAGAGACCCAGTACTTC
D gene: TRBD1; clone size: many; V gene: TRBV3-1; J gene: TRBJ2-7; CDR3 protein: CASSPTGTGGNEQYF; CDR3 DNA: TGTGCCAGCAGCCCAACCGGGACAGGGGGGAACGAGCAGTACTTC
D gene: TRBD2; clone size: many; V gene: TRBV5-1; J gene: TRBJ2-7; CDR3 protein: CASSPGLAGGPYEQYF; CDR3 DNA: TGCGCCAGCAGCCCAGGACTAGCGGGAGGGCCCTACGAGCAGTACTTC
D gene: -; clone size: few; V gene: TRBV28; J gene: TRBJ2-1; CDR3 protein: CASRGPRANEQFF; CDR3 DNA: TGTGCCAGCAGAGGGCCCAGGGCCAATGAGCAGTTCTTC
D gene: TRBD1; clone size: many; V gene: TRBV19; J gene: TRBJ2-1; CDR3 protein: CATSEGTGLYNEQFF; CDR3 DNA: TGTGCCACCTCGGAGGGGACAGGCCTTTACAATGAGCAGTTCTTC
D gene: TRBD2; clone size: -; V gene: TRBV12-3/TRBV12-4; J gene: TRBJ2-7; CDR3 protein: CASNPGLAETLYEQYF; CDR3 DNA: TGTGCCAGCAACCCGGGACTAGCGGAGACCCTTTACGAGCAGTACTTC
D gene: -; clone size: few; V gene: TRBV6-2/TRBV6-3; J gene: TRBJ2-2; CDR3 protein: CASSPQANTGELFF; CDR3 DNA: TGTGCCAGCAGTCCCCAGGCGAACACCGGGGAGCTGTTTTTT
D gene: -; clone size: -; V gene: TRBV10-3; J gene: TRBJ1-5; CDR3 protein: CAISDVAEGQPQHF; CDR3 DNA: TGTGCCATCAGTGACGTGGCCGAAGGGCAGCCCCAGCATTTT
D gene: -; clone size: many; V gene: TRBV18; J gene: TRBJ2-1; CDR3 protein: CASSPEAGSYNEQFF; CDR3 DNA: TGTGCCAGCTCACCGGAGGCGGGCTCCTACAATGAGCAGTTCTTC
D gene: -; clone size: many; V gene: TRBV6-8; J gene: TRBJ1-4; CDR3 protein: CASSPTLTGTPNEKLFF; CDR3 DNA: TGTGCCAGCAGTCCGACCCTCACAGGGACTCCGAATGAAAAACTGTTTTTT
D gene: -; clone size: few; V gene: TRBV29-1; J gene: TRBJ1-4; CDR3 protein: CSVRTVNEKLFF; CDR3 DNA: TGCAGCGTTCGGACAGTTAATGAAAAACTGTTTTTT
D gene: -; clone size: -; V gene: TRBV2; J gene: TRBJ1-5; CDR3 protein: CASSGGGLGDRNQPQHF; CDR3 DNA: TGTGCCAGCAGTGGGGGGGGTTTAGGGGATAGAAATCAGCCCCAGCATTTT
D gene: -; clone size: many; V gene: TRBV28; J gene: TRBJ2-3; CDR3 protein: CASSLPSGEDTQYF; CDR3 DNA: TGTGCCAGCAGTTTACCGTCGGGTGAAGATACGCAGTATTTT
D gene: -; clone size: few; V gene: TRBV28; J gene: TRBJ1-1; CDR3 protein: CASSLERTNTEAFF; CDR3 DNA: TGTGCCAGCAGTTTGGAGCGAACGAACACTGAAGCTTTCTTT
D gene: -; clone size: few; V gene: TRBV7-9; J gene: TRBJ1-3; CDR3 protein: CASSAWGLSSGNTIYF; CDR3 DNA: TGTGCCAGCAGCGCGTGGGGTCTGAGCTCTGGAAACACCATATATTTT
D gene: TRBD2; clone size: few; V gene: TRBV7-9; J gene: TRBJ2-1; CDR3 protein: CASSFGLAIYEQFF; CDR3 DNA: TGTGCCAGCAGCTTCGGACTAGCGATCTATGAGCAGTTCTTC
D gene: -; clone size: many; V gene: TRBV11-3; J gene: TRBJ2-1; CDR3 protein: CASSPSANEQFF; CDR3 DNA: TGTGCCAGCAGCCCCTCCGCCAATGAGCAGTTCTTC
D gene: -; clone size: -; V gene: TRBV28; J gene: TRBJ1-1; CDR3 protein: CASRPGGAESTEAFF; CDR3 DNA: TGTGCCAGCAGGCCGGGGGGGGCGGAATCCACTGAAGCTTTCTTT
D gene: -; clone size: -; V gene: TRBV7-8; J gene: TRBJ2-3; CDR3 protein: CASRLGSTDTQYF; CDR3 DNA: TGTGCCAGCAGGCTAGGCAGCACAGATACGCAGTATTTT
D gene: TRBD2; clone size: many; V gene: TRBV7-2; J gene: TRBJ2-3; CDR3 protein: CASSRRNSGSPTDTQYF; CDR3 DNA: TGTGCCAGCAGCCGAAGGAATAGCGGGAGCCCCACAGATACGCAGTATTTT
D gene: -; clone size: many; V gene: TRBV6-5; J gene: TRBJ1-3; CDR3 protein: CASSYSATSGNTIYF; CDR3 DNA: TGTGCCAGCAGTTACTCGGCAACCTCTGGAAACACCATATATTTT
D gene: -; clone size: few; V gene: TRBV2; J gene: TRBJ1-2; CDR3 protein: CASSESFGIYGYTF; CDR3 DNA: TGTGCCAGCAGTGAGTCTTTTGGGATTTACGGCTACACCTTC
D gene: -; clone size: -; V gene: TRBV7-2; J gene: TRBJ2-7; CDR3 protein: CASSVYGAGTYEQYF; CDR3 DNA: TGTGCCAGCAGCGTTTATGGCGCCGGCACATACGAGCAGTACTTC
D gene: -; clone size: -; V gene: TRBV24-1; J gene: TRBJ1-2; CDR3 protein: CATSDLNTNYGYTF; CDR3 DNA: TGTGCCACCAGTGATTTGAACACAAACTATGGCTACACCTTC
D gene: -; clone size: many; V gene: TRBV11-2; J gene: TRBJ1-2; CDR3 protein: CASSLVQDPYGYTF; CDR3 DNA: TGTGCCAGCAGCTTAGTACAGGACCCCTATGGCTACACCTTC